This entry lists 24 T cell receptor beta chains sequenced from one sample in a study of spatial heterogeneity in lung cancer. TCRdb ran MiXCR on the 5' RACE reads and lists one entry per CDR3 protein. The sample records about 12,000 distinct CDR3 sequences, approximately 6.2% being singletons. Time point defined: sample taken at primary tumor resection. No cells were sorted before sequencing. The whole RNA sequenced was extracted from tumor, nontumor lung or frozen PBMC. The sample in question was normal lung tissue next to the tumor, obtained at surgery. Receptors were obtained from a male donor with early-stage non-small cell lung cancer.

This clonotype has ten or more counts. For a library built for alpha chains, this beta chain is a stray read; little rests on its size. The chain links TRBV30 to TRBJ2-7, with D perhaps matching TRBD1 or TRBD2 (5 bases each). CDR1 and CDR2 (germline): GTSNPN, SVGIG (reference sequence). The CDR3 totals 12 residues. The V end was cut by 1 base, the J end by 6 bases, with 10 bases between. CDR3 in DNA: TGTGCCTGGAGTGGAGGGCAGGGCGAGCAGTACTTC. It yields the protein CAWSGGQGEQYF.

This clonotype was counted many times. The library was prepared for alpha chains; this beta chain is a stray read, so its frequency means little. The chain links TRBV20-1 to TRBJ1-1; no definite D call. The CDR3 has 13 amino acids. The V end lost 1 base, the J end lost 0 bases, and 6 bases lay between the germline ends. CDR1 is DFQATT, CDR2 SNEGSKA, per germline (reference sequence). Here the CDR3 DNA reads TGCAGTGCTAGAGGTCCCATGAACACTGAAGCTTTCTTT. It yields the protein CSARGPMNTEAFF.

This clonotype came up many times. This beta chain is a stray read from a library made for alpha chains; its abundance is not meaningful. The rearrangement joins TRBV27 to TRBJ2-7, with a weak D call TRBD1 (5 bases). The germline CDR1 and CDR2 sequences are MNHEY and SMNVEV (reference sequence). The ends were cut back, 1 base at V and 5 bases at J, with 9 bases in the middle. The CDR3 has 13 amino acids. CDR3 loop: CASSLLGQNEQYF. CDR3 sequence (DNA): TGTGCCAGCAGTTTATTGGGGCAAAACGAGCAGTACTTC.

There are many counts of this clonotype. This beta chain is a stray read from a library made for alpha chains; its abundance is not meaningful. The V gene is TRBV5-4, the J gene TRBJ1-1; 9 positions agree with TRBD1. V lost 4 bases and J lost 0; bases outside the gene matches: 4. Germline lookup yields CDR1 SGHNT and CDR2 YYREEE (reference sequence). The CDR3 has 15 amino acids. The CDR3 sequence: CASSPTGGMNTEAFF. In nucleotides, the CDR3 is TGTGCCAGCAGCCCGACAGGGGGTATGAACACTGAAGCTTTCTTT.

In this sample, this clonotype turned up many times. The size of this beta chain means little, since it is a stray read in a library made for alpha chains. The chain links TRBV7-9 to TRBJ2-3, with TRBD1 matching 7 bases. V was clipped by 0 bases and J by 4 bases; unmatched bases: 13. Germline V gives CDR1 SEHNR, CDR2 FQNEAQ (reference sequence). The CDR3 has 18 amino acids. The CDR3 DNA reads TGTGCCAGCAGCTTAGCGCTGTCGTGGGACAGTGGAGCAGATACGCAGTATTTT. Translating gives CASSLALSWDSGADTQYF.

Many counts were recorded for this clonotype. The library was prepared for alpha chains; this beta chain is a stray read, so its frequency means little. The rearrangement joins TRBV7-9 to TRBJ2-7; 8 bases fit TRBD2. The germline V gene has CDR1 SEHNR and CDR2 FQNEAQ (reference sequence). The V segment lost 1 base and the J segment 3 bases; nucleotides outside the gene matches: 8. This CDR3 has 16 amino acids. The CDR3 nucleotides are TGTGCCAGCAGCTTAGTTGGGGGAGCGGGAGACTACGAGCAGTACTTC. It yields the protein CASSLVGGAGDYEQYF.

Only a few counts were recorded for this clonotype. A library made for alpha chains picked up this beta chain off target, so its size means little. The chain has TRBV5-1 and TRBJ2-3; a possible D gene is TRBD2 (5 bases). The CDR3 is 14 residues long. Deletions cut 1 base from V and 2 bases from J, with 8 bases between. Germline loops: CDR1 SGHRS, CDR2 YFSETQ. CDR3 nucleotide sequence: TGCGCCAGCAGCTTGCAGGAGGACACAGATACGCAGTATTTT. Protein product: CASSLQEDTDTQYF. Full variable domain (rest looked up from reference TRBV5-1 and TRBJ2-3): KAGVTQTPRYLIKTRGQQVTLSCSPISGHRSVSWYQQTPGQGLQFLFEYFSETQRNKGNFPGRFSGRQFSNSRSEMNVSTLELGDSALYLCASSLQEDTDTQYFGPGTRLTVL.

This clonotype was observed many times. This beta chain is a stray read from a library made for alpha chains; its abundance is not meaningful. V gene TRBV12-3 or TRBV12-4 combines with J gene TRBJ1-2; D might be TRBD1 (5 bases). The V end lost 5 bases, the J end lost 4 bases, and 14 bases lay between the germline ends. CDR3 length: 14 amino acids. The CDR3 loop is CASSDMGESYGYTF. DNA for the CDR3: TGTGCCAGCAGTGACATGGGGGAGAGCTATGGCTACACCTTC.

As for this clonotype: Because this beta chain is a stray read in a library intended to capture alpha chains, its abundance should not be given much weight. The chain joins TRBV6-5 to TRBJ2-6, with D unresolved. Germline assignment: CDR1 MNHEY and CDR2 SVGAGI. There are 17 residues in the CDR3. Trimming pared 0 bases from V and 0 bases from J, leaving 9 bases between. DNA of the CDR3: TGTGCCAGCAGTTACTCGATAGCCGCCTCTGGGGCCAACGTCCTGACTTTC. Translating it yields CASSYSIAASGANVLTF.

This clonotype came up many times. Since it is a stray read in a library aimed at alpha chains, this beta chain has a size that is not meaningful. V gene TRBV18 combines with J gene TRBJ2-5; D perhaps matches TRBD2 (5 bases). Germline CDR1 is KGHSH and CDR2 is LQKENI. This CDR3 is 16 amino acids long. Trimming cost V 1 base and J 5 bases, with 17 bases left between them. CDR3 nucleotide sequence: TGTGCCAGCTCACCACTACGGGGTACCCAAGGGGAGACCCAGTACTTC. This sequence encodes CASSPLRGTQGETQYF.

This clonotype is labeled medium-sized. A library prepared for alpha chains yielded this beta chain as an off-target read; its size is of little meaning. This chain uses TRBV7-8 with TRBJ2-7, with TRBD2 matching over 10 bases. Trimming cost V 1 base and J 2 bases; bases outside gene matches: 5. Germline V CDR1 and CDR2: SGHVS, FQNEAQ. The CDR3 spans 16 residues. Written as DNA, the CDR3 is TGTGCCAGCAGCTTAGATACAGCGGGAGGGACCTACGAGCAGTACTTC. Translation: CASSLDTAGGTYEQYF.

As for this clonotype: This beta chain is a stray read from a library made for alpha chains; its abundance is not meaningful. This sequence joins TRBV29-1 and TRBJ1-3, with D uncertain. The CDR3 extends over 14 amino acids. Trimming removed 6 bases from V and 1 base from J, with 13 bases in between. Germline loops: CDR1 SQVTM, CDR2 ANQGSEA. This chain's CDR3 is CSVGEGWSGNTIYF. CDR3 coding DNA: TGCAGCGTGGGCGAGGGTTGGTCTGGAAACACCATATATTTT.

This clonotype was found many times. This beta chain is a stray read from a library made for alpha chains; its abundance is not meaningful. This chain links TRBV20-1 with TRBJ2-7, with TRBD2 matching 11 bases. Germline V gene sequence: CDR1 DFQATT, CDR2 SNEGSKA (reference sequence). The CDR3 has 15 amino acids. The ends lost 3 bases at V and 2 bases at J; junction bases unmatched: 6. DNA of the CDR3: TGCAGTGCTAGCCCCCTGGGACTAGCGGCCTACGAGCAGTACTTC. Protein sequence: CSASPLGLAAYEQYF.

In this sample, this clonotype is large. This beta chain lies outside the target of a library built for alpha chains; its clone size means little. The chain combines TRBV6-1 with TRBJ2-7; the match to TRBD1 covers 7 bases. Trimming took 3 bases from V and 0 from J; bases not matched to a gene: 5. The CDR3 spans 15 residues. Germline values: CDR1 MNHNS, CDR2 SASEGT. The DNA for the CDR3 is TGTGCCAGCAGTGATAGGGACAGTCTCTCCTACGAGCAGTACTTC. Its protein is CASSDRDSLSYEQYF.

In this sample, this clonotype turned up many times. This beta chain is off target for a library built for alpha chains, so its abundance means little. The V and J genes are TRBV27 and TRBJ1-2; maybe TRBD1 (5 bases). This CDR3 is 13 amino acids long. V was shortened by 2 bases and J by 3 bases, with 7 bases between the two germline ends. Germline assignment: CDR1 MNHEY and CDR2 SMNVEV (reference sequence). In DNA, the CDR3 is TGTGCCAGCAGTTTAATGGGGGACTATGGCTACACCTTC. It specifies CASSLMGDYGYTF.

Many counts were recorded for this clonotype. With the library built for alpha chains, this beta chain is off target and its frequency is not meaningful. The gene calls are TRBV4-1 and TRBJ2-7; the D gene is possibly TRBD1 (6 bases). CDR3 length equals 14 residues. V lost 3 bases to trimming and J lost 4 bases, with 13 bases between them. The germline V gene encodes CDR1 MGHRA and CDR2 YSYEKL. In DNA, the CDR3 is TGCGCCAGCAGCCATTGGGACACGGCATACGAGCAGTACTTC. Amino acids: CASSHWDTAYEQYF.

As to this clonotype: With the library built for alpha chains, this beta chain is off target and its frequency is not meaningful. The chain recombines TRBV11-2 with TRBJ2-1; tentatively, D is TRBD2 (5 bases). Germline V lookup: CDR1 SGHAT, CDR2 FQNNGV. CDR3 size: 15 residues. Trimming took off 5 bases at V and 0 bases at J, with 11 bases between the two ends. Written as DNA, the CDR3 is TGTGCCAGCAGCCCTCCGGGATCCTCCTACAATGAGCAGTTCTTC. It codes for CASSPPGSSYNEQFF. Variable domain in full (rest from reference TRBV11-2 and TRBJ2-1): EAGVAQSPRYKIIEKRQSVAFWCNPISGHATLYWYQQILGQGPKLLIQFQNNGVVDDSQLPKDRFSAERLKGVDSTLKIQPAKLEDSAVYLCASSPPGSSYNEQFFGPGTRLTVL.

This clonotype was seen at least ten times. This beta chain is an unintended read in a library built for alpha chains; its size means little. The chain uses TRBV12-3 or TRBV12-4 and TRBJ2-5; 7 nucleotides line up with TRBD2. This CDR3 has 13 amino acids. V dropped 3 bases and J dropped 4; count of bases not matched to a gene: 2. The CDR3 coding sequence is TGTGCCAGCAGTTTGGGGGGGTTAGAGACCCAGTACTTC. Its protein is CASSLGGLETQYF.

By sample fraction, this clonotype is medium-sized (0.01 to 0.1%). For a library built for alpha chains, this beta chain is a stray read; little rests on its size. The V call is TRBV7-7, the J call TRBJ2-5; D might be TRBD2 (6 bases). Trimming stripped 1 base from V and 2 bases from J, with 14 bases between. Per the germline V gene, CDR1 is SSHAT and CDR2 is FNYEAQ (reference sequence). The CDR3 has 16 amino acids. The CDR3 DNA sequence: TGTGCCAGCAGCTTAGGAGGAGGGGCCGGGCAAGAGACCCAGTACTTC. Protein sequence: CASSLGGGAGQETQYF.

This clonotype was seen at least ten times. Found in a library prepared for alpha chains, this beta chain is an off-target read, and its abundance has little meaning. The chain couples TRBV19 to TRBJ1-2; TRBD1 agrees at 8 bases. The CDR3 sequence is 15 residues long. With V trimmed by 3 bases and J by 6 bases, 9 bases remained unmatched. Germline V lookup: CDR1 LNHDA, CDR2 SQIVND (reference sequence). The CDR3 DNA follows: TGTGCCAGTAGTATTACATCGGACAGGGATGATGGCTACACCTTC. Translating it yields CASSITSDRDDGYTF. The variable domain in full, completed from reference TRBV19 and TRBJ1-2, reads DGGITQSPKYLFRKEGQNVTLSCEQNLNHDAMYWYRQDPGQGLRLIYYSQIVNDFQKGDIAEGYSVSREKKESFPLTVTSAQKNPTAFYLCASSITSDRDDGYTFGSGTRLTVV.

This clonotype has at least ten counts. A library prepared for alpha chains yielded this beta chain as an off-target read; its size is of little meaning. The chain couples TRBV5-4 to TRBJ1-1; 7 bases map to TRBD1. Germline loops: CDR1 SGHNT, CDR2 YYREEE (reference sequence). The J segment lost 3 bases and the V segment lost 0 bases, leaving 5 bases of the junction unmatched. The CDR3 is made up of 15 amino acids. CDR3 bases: TGTGCCAGCAGCTTGGGGGACAGAAGGCACACTGAAGCTTTCTTT. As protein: CASSLGDRRHTEAFF.

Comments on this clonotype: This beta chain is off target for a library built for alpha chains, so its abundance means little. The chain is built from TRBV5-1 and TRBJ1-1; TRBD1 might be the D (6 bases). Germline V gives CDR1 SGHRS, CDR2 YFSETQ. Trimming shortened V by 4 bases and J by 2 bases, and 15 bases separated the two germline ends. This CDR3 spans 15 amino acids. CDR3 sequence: CASSPLSGVNTEAFF. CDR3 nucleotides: TGCGCCAGCAGCCCTTTATCAGGGGTCAACACTGAAGCTTTCTTT.

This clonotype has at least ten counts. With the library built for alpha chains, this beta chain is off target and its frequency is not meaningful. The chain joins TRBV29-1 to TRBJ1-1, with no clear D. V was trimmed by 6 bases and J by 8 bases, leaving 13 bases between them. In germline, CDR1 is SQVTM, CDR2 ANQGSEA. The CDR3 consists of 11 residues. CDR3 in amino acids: CSVSDRKEAFF. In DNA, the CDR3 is TGCAGCGTCTCGGACCGGAAAGAAGCTTTCTTT.

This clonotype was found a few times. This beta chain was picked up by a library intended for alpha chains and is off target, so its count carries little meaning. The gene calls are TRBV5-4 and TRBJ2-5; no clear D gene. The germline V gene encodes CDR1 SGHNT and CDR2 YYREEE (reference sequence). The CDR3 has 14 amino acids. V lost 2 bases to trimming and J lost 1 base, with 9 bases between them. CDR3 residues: CASSFRSGQETQYF. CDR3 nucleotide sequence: TGTGCCAGCAGCTTTCGGTCAGGCCAAGAGACCCAGTACTTC. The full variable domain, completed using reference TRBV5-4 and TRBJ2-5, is ETGVTQSPTHLIKTRGQQVTLRCSSQSGHNTVSWYQQALGQGPQFIFQYYREEENGRGNFPPRFSGLQFPNYSSELNVNALELDDSALYLCASSFRSGQETQYFGPGTRLLVL.